This T cell receptor beta chain was profiled in a study of T cells in Graves' hyperthyroidism and ophthalmopathy. Regions amplified from RNA transcripts were the TCR beta CDR3 regions. HTBI primers drove first-round RT-PCR of the TCR CDR3. TCRdb reprocessed the multiplex PCR reads with MiXCR, giving one entry per CDR3 protein. The table records over 500,000 distinct CDR3 sequences, 14% of them present only once. Deletions cut 6 bases from V and 5 bases from J, with 13 bases between. CDR3 length: 13 residues. Germline CDR1 is LGHDT and CDR2 is YNNKEL (reference sequence). The sequence was obtained from a woman aged 35 to 49 with Graves' hyperthyroidism. V and J are TRBV3-1 and TRBJ2-5; maybe TRBD2 (5 bases). The sequencing input was blood. In DNA, the CDR3 is TGTGCCAGCAGGCCACTGGGCGGGGAGACCCAGTACTTC. Its protein product is CASRPLGGETQYF.